These T cell receptor beta chains were read from a single sample in a study of blood T cell repertoires in COVID-19. Generated by immunoSEQ multiplex PCR, the TCRdb table keeps only in-frame clones and is missing some. The data show some 300,000 clones, around nine tenths seen once. The sequenced sample consisted of peripheral blood. The receptors were gathered from a man aged 65 to 79 with acute or convalescent COVID-19. Both conserved end residues are part of each CDR3. Fields, in order: CDR3 DNA, CDR3 protein, clone size, D gene, J gene, V gene. D genes are given only for firm matches. The size entry is marked missing in some rows and otherwise reads once, few, many or a size class.

CDR3 DNA: TGCGCCAGCAGCTACCCGGGACAGAAAGAGACCCAGTACTTC; CDR3 protein: CASSYPGQKETQYF; clone size: .; D gene: TRBD1; J gene: TRBJ2-5; V gene: TRBV5-1
CDR3 DNA: TGTGCCAGTAGTCTGACCGGGACAGGGGGCGTATACGAGCAGTACTTC; CDR3 protein: CASSLTGTGGVYEQYF; clone size: .; D gene: TRBD1; J gene: TRBJ2-7; V gene: TRBV19
CDR3 DNA: TGTGCCAGCACCCGGGACAATGGTGAGCAGTTCTTC; CDR3 protein: CASTRDNGEQFF; clone size: .; D gene: .; J gene: TRBJ2-1; V gene: TRBV12-3/TRBV12-4
CDR3 DNA: TGTGCCAGCAGCCAAGCACAGGGGTTTGAGACCCAGTACTTC; CDR3 protein: CASSQAQGFETQYF; clone size: .; D gene: TRBD1; J gene: TRBJ2-5; V gene: TRBV3-1/TRBV3-2
CDR3 DNA: TGCGCCAGCAGCTTGGTCGGGACAGAGGGGCGCGAGCAGTACTTC; CDR3 protein: CASSLVGTEGREQYF; clone size: .; D gene: TRBD1; J gene: TRBJ2-7; V gene: TRBV5-1
CDR3 DNA: TGTGCCAGCAGCCTACGACTAGCGGGAGGGTACAATGAGCAGTTCTTC; CDR3 protein: CASSLRLAGGYNEQFF; clone size: .; D gene: TRBD2; J gene: TRBJ2-1; V gene: TRBV4-2
CDR3 DNA: TGTGCCAGCAGCTCGACCTCCGGGACTAACTATGGCTACACCTTC; CDR3 protein: CASSSTSGTNYGYTF; clone size: .; D gene: .; J gene: TRBJ1-2; V gene: TRBV5-6
CDR3 DNA: TGTGCCAGCAGCTTCACCGGGACTAGCGCAGAGACCCAGTACTTC; CDR3 protein: CASSFTGTSAETQYF; clone size: .; D gene: TRBD2; J gene: TRBJ2-5; V gene: TRBV9
CDR3 DNA: TGCGCCAGCAGCCAAGATTTCCAGGGTCGGGAAGAGACCCAGTACTTC; CDR3 protein: CASSQDFQGREETQYF; clone size: .; D gene: .; J gene: TRBJ2-5; V gene: TRBV4-1
CDR3 DNA: TGTGCCACCCGACAGGGTAACTATGGCTACACCTTC; CDR3 protein: CATRQGNYGYTF; clone size: .; D gene: TRBD1; J gene: TRBJ1-2; V gene: TRBV10-3
CDR3 DNA: TGTGCCAGCAGTCTCGACGGGAACCCCTACAATGAGCAGTTCTTC; CDR3 protein: CASSLDGNPYNEQFF; clone size: .; D gene: .; J gene: TRBJ2-1; V gene: TRBV27
CDR3 DNA: TGTGCCAGCAGTTCGACAGTACCTAATGAAAAACTGTTTTTT; CDR3 protein: CASSSTVPNEKLFF; clone size: .; D gene: .; J gene: TRBJ1-4; V gene: TRBV28
CDR3 DNA: TGTGCCAGCAGCTTCAGGGATTCACCCCTCCACTTT; CDR3 protein: CASSFRDSPLHF; clone size: .; D gene: .; J gene: TRBJ1-6; V gene: TRBV5-8
CDR3 DNA: TGCGCCAGCAGCCAGGACAGGGTGTCTAGAAGAAATGAAAAACTGTTTTTT; CDR3 protein: CASSQDRVSRRNEKLFF; clone size: few; D gene: TRBD1; J gene: TRBJ1-4; V gene: TRBV5-1
CDR3 DNA: TGTGCCAGCAGCCCCAACCTCATGACAGGGTCGACTTCACCCCTCCACTTT; CDR3 protein: CASSPNLMTGSTSPLHF; clone size: .; D gene: TRBD1; J gene: TRBJ1-6; V gene: TRBV5-4
CDR3 DNA: TGTGCCAGTAGGACGGGACAGCTGGGCTATGGCTACACCTTC; CDR3 protein: CASRTGQLGYGYTF; clone size: .; D gene: TRBD1; J gene: TRBJ1-2; V gene: TRBV19
CDR3 DNA: TGTGCCAGCAGTTACTTATTTACAGGGGGCGGGGGCTACACCTTC; CDR3 protein: CASSYLFTGGGGYTF; clone size: .; D gene: TRBD1; J gene: TRBJ1-2; V gene: TRBV6-5
CDR3 DNA: TGCGCCAGCAGCTTGGCGACTAGCGGTTCCTTACTCTCCTACGAGCAGTACTTC; CDR3 protein: CASSLATSGSLLSYEQYF; clone size: .; D gene: TRBD2; J gene: TRBJ2-7; V gene: TRBV5-1
CDR3 DNA: TGCGCCAGCAGCTTCTATGTCACATTAGCGGGACACAATGAGCAGTTCTTC; CDR3 protein: CASSFYVTLAGHNEQFF; clone size: .; D gene: TRBD2; J gene: TRBJ2-1; V gene: TRBV4-1
CDR3 DNA: TGTGCCAGCAGTTACTCTACAGGCTCTGGAAACACCATATATTTT; CDR3 protein: CASSYSTGSGNTIYF; clone size: .; D gene: .; J gene: TRBJ1-3; V gene: TRBV6-5
CDR3 DNA: TGCGCCAGCAGCTTGGCCTTGGTCTACTCTGGGGCCAACGTCCTGACTTTC; CDR3 protein: CASSLALVYSGANVLTF; clone size: .; D gene: .; J gene: TRBJ2-6; V gene: TRBV5-1
CDR3 DNA: TGTGCCATCAGTGAGTCGACTAGCGTCGATGAGCAGTTCTTC; CDR3 protein: CAISESTSVDEQFF; clone size: .; D gene: TRBD2; J gene: TRBJ2-1; V gene: TRBV10-3
CDR3 DNA: TGTGCCAGCAGCCCATCGGCCCTCGGGTCTGAAGCTTTCTTT; CDR3 protein: CASSPSALGSEAFF; clone size: once; D gene: .; J gene: TRBJ1-1; V gene: TRBV7-3
CDR3 DNA: TGTGCCAGCAGCTTAGCGGGCGGGGACAATGAAAAACTGTTTTTT; CDR3 protein: CASSLAGGDNEKLFF; clone size: few; D gene: .; J gene: TRBJ1-4; V gene: TRBV11-2
CDR3 DNA: TGTGCCTGGAAATTAGTTAGTCAGCCCCAGCATTTT; CDR3 protein: CAWKLVSQPQHF; clone size: .; D gene: .; J gene: TRBJ1-5; V gene: TRBV30